Sequencing of this T cell receptor beta chain was carried out in a study of Ad26.COV2.S vaccination and SARS-CoV-2 variants. Treatment meaning: over 15 received Ad26.COV2.S at low or high dose, single or two shots; 5 received placebo; per-sample allocation not given. Collection of samples fell on day 63 after the first vaccine or placebo injection. Wuhan-strain SARS-CoV-2 spike was expressed by the Ad26 vector that made up the vaccine. V lost 5 bases to trimming and J lost 2 bases, with 16 bases between them. Looked up from germline, CDR1 is SQVTM and CDR2 is ANQGSEA. The CDR3 runs to 14 residues. The table came from immunoSEQ multiplex PCR; TCRdb's copy has only in-frame clones and leaves some out. The sample yields about 480,000 clones, approximately 88% seen once.

This sample comprised peripheral blood, obtained in a trial of Ad26.COV2.S vaccine versus placebo. This TCR was sampled from a person aged 18-65 years who received the Ad26.COV2.S COVID-19 vaccine or a placebo. The chain has TRBV29-1 and TRBJ2-7; D gene uncertain. The CDR3 region is CSVYRPGDTYEQYF. CDR3 sequence (DNA): TGCAGCGTTTACCGGCCGGGTGATACCTACGAGCAGTACTTC.